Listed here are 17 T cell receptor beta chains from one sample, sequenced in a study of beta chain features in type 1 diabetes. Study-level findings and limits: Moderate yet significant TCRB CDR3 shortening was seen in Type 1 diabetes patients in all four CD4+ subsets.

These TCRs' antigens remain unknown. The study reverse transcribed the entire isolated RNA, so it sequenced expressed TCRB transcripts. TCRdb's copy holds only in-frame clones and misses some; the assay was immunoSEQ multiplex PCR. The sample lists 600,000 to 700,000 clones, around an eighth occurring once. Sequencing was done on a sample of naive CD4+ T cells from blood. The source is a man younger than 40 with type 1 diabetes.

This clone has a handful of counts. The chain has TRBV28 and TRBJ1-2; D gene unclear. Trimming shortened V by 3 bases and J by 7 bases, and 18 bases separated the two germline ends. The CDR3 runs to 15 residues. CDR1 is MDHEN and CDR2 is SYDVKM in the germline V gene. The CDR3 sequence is CASSFNGHGSGGYTF. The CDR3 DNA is TGTGCCAGCAGTTTTAACGGCCATGGGTCCGGTGGCTACACCTTC.

As DNA, the CDR3 is TGCGCCAGCAGCCAGGGCGGGGGGGCCTCAGATACGCAGTATTTT. Translating gives CASSQGGGASDTQYF. The chain uses TRBV4-3 and TRBJ2-3; 9 bases are shared with TRBD2. Trimming took 3 bases from V and 4 from J; bases not matched to a gene: 5. The CDR3 runs 15 residues. CDR1 is LGHNA, CDR2 YSLEER, per germline.

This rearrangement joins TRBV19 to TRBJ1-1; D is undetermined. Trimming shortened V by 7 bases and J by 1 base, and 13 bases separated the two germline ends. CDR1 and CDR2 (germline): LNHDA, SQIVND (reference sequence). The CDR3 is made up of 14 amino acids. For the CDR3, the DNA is TGTGCCAGTAAGGTGGTGGCAGGGAACACTGAAGCTTTCTTT. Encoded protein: CASKVVAGNTEAFF.

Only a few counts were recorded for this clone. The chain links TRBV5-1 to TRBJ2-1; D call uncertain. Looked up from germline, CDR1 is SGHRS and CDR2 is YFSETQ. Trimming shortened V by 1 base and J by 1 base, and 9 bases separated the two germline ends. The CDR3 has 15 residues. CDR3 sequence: CASSLSSESYNEQFF. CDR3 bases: TGCGCCAGCAGCTTGTCCAGCGAGTCCTACAATGAGCAGTTCTTC.

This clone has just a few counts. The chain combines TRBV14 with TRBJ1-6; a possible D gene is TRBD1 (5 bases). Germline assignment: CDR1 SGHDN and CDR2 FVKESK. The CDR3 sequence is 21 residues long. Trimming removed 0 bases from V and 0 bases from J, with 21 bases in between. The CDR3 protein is CASSQDPGRTRSLSYNSPLHF. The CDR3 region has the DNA TGTGCCAGCAGCCAAGATCCGGGGCGCACTAGATCACTCTCCTATAATTCACCCCTCCACTTT.

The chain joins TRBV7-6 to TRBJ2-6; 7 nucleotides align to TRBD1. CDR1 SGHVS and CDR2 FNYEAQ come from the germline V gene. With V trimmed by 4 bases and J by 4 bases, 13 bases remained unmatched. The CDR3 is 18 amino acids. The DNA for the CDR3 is TGTGCCAGCAGCTCCAATCCGTACAGGGGATCCGGGGCCAACGTCCTGACTTTC. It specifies CASSSNPYRGSGANVLTF.

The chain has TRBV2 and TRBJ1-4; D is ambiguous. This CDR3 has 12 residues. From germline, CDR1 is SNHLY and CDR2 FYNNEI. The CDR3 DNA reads TGTGTTTCCCGCCAGGAGGATGAAAAACTGTTTTTT. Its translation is CVSRQEDEKLFF.

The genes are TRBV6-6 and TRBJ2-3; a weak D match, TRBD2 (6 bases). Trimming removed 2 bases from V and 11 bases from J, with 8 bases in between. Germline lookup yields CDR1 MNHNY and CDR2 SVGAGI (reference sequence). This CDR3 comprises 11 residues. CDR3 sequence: CASSYIGGQYF. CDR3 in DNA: TGTGCCAGCAGTTACATCGGGGGGCAGTATTTT.

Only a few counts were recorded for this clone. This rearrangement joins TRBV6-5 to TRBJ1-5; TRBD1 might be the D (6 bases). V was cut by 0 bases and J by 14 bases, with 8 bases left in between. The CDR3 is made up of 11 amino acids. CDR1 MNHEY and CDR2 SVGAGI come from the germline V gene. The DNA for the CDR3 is TGTGCCAGCAGTTACTCTCCAGGGGAGCATTTT. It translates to CASSYSPGEHF.

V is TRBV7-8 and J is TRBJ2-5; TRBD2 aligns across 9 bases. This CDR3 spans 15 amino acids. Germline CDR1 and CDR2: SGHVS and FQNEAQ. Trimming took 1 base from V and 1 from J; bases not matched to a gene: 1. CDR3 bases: TGTGCCAGCAGCTTAGGGCGGGGGGGCCAAGAGACCCAGTACTTC. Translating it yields CASSLGRGGQETQYF.

The CDR3 region is CASSLRPTNEQFF. The CDR3 coding sequence is TGTGCCAGCAGCTTGAGACCGACAAATGAGCAGTTCTTC. The V and J genes are TRBV5-8 and TRBJ2-1; D uncertain. CDR3 length equals 13 residues. V was trimmed by 1 base and J by 7 bases, leaving 9 bases between them. Germline V lookup: CDR1 SGHTS, CDR2 YDEGEE.

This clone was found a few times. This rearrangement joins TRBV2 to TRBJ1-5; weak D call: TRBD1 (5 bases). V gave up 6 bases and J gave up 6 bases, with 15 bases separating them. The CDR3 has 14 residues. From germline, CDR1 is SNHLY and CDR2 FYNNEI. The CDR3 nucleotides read TGTGCCAGCAGAAACACCGGGACGCGTCAGCCCCAGCATTTT. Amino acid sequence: CASRNTGTRQPQHF.

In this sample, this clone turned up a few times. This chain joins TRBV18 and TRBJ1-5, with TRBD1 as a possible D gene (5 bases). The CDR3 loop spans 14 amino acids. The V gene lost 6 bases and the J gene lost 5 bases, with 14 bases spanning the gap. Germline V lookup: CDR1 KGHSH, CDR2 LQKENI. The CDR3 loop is CASSPTRGDQPQHF. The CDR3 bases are TGTGCCAGCTCCCCGACCCGAGGGGATCAGCCCCAGCATTTT.

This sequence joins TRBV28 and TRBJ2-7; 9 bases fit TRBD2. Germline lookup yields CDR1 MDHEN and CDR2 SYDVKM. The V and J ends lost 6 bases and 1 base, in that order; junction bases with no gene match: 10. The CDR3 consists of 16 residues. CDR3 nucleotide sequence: TGTGCCAGCAGGGGTCCGGGACTAGCTGCTTCCTACGAGCAGTACTTC. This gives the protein CASRGPGLAASYEQYF.

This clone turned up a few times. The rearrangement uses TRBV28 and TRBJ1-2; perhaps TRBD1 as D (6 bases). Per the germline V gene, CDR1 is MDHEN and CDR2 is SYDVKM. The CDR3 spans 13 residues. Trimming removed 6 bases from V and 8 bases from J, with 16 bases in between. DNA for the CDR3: TGTGCCAGCAGGACCACAGGGTTTCGGGGCTACACCTTC. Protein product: CASRTTGFRGYTF.

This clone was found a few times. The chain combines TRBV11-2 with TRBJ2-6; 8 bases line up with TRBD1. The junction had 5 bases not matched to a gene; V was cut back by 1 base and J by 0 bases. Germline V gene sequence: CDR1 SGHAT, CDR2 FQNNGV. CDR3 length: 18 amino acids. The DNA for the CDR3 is TGTGCCAGCAGCTTAGGGTACAGGGGGAGCTCTGGGGCCAACGTCCTGACTTTC. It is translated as CASSLGYRGSSGANVLTF.

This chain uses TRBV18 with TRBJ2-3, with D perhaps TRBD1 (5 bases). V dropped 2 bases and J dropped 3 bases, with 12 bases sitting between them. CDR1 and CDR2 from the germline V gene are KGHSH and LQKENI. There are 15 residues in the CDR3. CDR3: CASSPRQMITDTQYF. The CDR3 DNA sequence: TGTGCCAGCTCACCAAGACAGATGATTACAGATACGCAGTATTTT.